This TCR beta chain was captured in a study of blood T cell repertoires in COVID-19. Clones were read by immunoSEQ multiplex PCR, and TCRdb kept only the in-frame ones, dropping some. This table has some 70,000 clones, 88% appearing once. V lost 6 bases to trimming and J lost 0 bases; unmatched junction nucleotides: 8. Germline V lookup: CDR1 MNHEY, CDR2 SVGEGT. The CDR3 length is 16 residues. This chain uses TRBV6-2 or TRBV6-3 with TRBJ1-5; 7 bases align to TRBD1. The sample consisted of PBMCs or T cells enriched from blood (not recorded which). The receptor's source is a woman aged 40-49 years who had recovered from COVID-19. The CDR3 sequence: CASSRGGRFSNQPQHF. The CDR3 nucleotides read TGTGCCAGCAGCAGGGGGGGGCGGTTTAGCAATCAGCCCCAGCATTTT.